The T cell receptor (beta chain) described here comes from a study of shared clonotypes between healthy human individuals. General study points: A handful of donors had around 5% of their naive CD4 clonotypes in common.

Notes on this clone: The antigen is undetermined.

Sequenced by immunoSEQ multiplex PCR; TCRdb stores in-frame clones only, minus some. The sample holds about 530,000 clones, less than 96% seen once. The CDR3 spans 18 residues. Germline V CDR1 and CDR2: SGHRS, YFSETQ. Trimming at V came to 1 base and at J to 5 bases, leaving 6 bases not matched to a gene. The gene calls are TRBV5-1 and TRBJ2-2; TRBD2 aligns across 15 bases. This clonotype was obtained from a woman aged 25 to 39 in good health. Sequenced input: naive CD4+ T cells sorted from blood. Subset: CD45RA+ positively selected. The CDR3 reads CASSLMGLAGGETGELFF. CDR3 DNA sequence: TGCGCCAGCAGCTTGATGGGACTAGCGGGAGGCGAAACCGGGGAGCTGTTTTTT.